Below, 5 T cell receptor beta chains from the same sample are listed, as sequenced in a study of cytomegalovirus exposure and HLA in healthy donors. Primers: 60 Vbeta forward and 13 Jbeta reverse. Assay used: immunoSEQ multiplex PCR; TCRdb lists only in-frame clones, some missing. The sample shows 200,000 to 250,000 clones, 70% to 90% of them seen only once. Sequenced material: PBMCs. All receptors come from a human donor in good health.

The chain links TRBV19 to TRBJ2-1; 13 bases align to TRBD2. V shed 7 bases and J 6 bases; nucleotides not matched to a gene: 6. This CDR3 region has 15 residues. Germline V CDR1 and CDR2: LNHDA, SQIVND (reference sequence). CDR3 coding DNA: TGTGCCAGTACCGTGGGACTAGCGGGATTCAATGAGCAGTTCTTC. Amino acid sequence: CASTVGLAGFNEQFF.

The CDR3 loop reads CASRDLAGEREQYF. The DNA for the CDR3 is TGTGCCAGCAGGGACCTAGCGGGAGAACGGGAGCAGTACTTC. The chain recombines TRBV6-1 with TRBJ2-7; 10 nucleotides agree with TRBD2. CDR1 is MNHNS and CDR2 is SASEGT in the germline V gene. The CDR3 length is 14 residues. V shed 6 bases, J shed 7 bases, and the junction held 9 bases outside the gene matches.

In this sample, this clone turned up once. The chain joins TRBV5-1 to TRBJ2-7, with 8 bases aligning to TRBD2. The length of the CDR3 is 14 residues. The germline V gene encodes CDR1 SGHRS and CDR2 YFSETQ. Trimming removed 4 bases from V and 3 bases from J; junction bases left unmatched: 6. The CDR3 nucleotides are TGCGCCAGCAGCAGACTAGCGAGACTCTACGAGCAGTACTTC. It specifies CASSRLARLYEQYF.

The chain is built from TRBV6-5 and TRBJ2-2, with TRBD1 as a possible D gene (5 bases). Looked up from germline, CDR1 is MNHEY and CDR2 is SVGAGI. V was pared by 7 bases and J by 6 bases, with 9 bases between. The CDR3 is 12 amino acids. CDR3 DNA: TGTGCCAGCACGCAGGGTGCCGGGGAGCTGTTTTTT. Protein product: CASTQGAGELFF.

V usage is TRBV7-2 and J usage is TRBJ2-7; no clear D gene. With 4 bases removed from V and 4 bases from J, the gap between germline ends came to 8 bases. CDR1 is SGHTA and CDR2 is FQGNSA in the germline V gene. This CDR3 contains 12 residues. CDR3 residues: CASSSDFYEQYF. In DNA, the CDR3 is TGTGCCAGCAGCTCAGACTTTTACGAGCAGTACTTC.